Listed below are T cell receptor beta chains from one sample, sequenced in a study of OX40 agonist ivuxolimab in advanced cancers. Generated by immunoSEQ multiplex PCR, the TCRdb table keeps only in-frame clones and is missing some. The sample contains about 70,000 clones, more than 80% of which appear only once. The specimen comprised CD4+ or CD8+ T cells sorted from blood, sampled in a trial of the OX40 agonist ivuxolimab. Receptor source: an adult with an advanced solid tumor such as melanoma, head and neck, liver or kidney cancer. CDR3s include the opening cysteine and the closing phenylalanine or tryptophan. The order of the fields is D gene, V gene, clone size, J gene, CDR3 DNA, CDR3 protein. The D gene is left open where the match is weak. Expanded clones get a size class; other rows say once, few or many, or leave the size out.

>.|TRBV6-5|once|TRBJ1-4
TGTGCCAGCAGTCTCGTAGGGCCAGGGAATGAAAAACTGTTTTTT
CASSLVGPGNEKLFF
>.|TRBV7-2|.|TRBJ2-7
TGTGCCAGCAGCTTAGATCGGAGCGAGCAGTACTTC
CASSLDRSEQYF
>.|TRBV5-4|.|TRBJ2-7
TGTGCCAGCAGCTTGGATGGGGGTTCCTACGAGCAGTACTTC
CASSLDGGSYEQYF
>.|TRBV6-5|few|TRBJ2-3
TGTGCCAGCCTATCTACTAGCACAGATACGCAGTATTTT
CASLSTSTDTQYF
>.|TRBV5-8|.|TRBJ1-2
TGTGCCAGCAGCGTTCACAGATCGGGGGGCTATGGCTACACCTTC
CASSVHRSGGYGYTF
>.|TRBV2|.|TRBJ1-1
TGTGCCAGCAGTGAGGGGGCCTACACTGAAGCTTTCTTT
CASSEGAYTEAFF
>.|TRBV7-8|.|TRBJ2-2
TGTGCCAGCAGCTTAGGTTGGGGCACCGGGGAGCTGTTTTTT
CASSLGWGTGELFF
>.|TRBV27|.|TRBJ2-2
TGTGCCAGCAGTGGGGGTTCTACCGGGGAGCTGTTTTTT
CASSGGSTGELFF
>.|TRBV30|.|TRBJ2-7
TGTGCCTGGAGTACGGGGGTCTACGAGCAGTACTTC
CAWSTGVYEQYF
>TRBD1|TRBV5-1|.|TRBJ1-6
TGCGCCAGCAGCCCTCGACAGGGGGAAAATTCACCCCTCCACTTT
CASSPRQGENSPLHF
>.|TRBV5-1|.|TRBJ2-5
TGCGCCAGCAGGTCCCCTCGGGAGACCCAGTACTTC
CASRSPRETQYF
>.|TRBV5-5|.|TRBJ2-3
TGTGCCAGCAGCTTGGTCTCGGGGTTCACAGATACGCAGTATTTT
CASSLVSGFTDTQYF
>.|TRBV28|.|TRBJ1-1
TGTGCCAGCAGTTTCGGGCAGGGGGCTTTCTTT
CASSFGQGAFF
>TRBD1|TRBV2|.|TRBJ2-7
TGTGCCAGCAGTGTGACAGGGGGCAGGGAGCAGTACTTC
CASSVTGGREQYF
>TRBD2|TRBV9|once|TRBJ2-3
TGTGCCAGCACCCTAGAGGGAGGGCAGGTTGGCACAGATACGCAGTATTTT
CASTLEGGQVGTDTQYF
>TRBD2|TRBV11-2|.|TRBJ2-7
TGTGCCAGCAGCTCCGGCCCGGGACTAGTGACCTACGAGCAGTACTTC
CASSSGPGLVTYEQYF
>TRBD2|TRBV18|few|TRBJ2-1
TGTGCCAGCTCACCCCGGGGGGGCGTATCGAATGAGCAGTTCTTC
CASSPRGGVSNEQFF
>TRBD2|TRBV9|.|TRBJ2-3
TGTGCCAGCAGCGTACAAGCGGGGGGACGGGATACGCAGTATTTT
CASSVQAGGRDTQYF
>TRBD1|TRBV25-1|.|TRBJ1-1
TGTGCCAGTCTTAGGACAGGGAGATACACTGAAGCTTTCTTT
CASLRTGRYTEAFF
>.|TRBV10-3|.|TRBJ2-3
TGTGCCATCAGTGAGGTAGCATCTCCAGATACGCAGTATTTT
CAISEVASPDTQYF
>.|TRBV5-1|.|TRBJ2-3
TGCGCCAGCAGCTTGGGCCTCGGGACAACTAGCACAGATACGCAGTATTTT
CASSLGLGTTSTDTQYF
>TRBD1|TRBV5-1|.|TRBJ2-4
TGCGCCAGCAGCTTGGTAGGGGGCCTGGACATTCAGTACTTC
CASSLVGGLDIQYF
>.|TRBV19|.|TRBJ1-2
TGTGCCAGTAGTACCCCGCCGGCGTTCTATGGCTACACCTTC
CASSTPPAFYGYTF
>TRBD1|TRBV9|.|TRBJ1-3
TGTGCCAGCAGCGCCGGGACAGGGTCATCTGGAAACACCATATATTTT
CASSAGTGSSGNTIYF
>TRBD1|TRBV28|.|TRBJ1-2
TGTGCCAGCAGTTTGACAGGGAAAGGCTACACCTTC
CASSLTGKGYTF
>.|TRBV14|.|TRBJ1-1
TGTGCCAGCAGCCCTCTGCTCGGCGGGAACACTGAAGCTTTCTTT
CASSPLLGGNTEAFF
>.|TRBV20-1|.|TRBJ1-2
TGCAGTGCTAGAGATCGAGGGGGCTACACCTTC
CSARDRGGYTF
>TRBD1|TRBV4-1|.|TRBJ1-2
TGCGCCAGCAGCCGGGCCGGGACAGGGGGCTATGGCTACACCTTC
CASSRAGTGGYGYTF
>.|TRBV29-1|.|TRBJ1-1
TGCAGCGGAAATTTAAACACTGAAGCTTTCTTT
CSGNLNTEAFF
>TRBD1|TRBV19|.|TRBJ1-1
TGTGCCAGCCGACCCTCTCGGGGACAGGGGAACACTGAAGCTTTCTTT
CASRPSRGQGNTEAFF
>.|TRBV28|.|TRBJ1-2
TGTGCCAGCAGTAGGACGGGGGTTGACTATGGCTACACCTTC
CASSRTGVDYGYTF
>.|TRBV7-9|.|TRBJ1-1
TGTGCCAGCAGCCGCGGACTGTTGAACACTGAAGCTTTCTTT
CASSRGLLNTEAFF
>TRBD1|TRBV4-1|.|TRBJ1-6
TGCGCCAGCAGCCAAGTTCTAGACAGGGTGTCACCCCTCCACTTT
CASSQVLDRVSPLHF
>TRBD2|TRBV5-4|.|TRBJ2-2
TGTGCCAGCAGCTTGGCTAGCGGGGTGGCCGGGGAGCTGTTTTTT
CASSLASGVAGELFF